Listed below are T cell receptor beta chains from one sample, sequenced in a study of spatial heterogeneity in lung cancer. TCRdb re-called the 5' RACE reads with MiXCR, one entry per CDR3 protein. Among 40,000 to 50,000 distinct CDR3 sequences listed, roughly 13% were seen once. Here the sequenced sample was PBMCs, taken at surgery. The receptors originated from a male donor with early-stage non-small cell lung cancer. The CDR3 runs from the conserved cysteine through the conserved F or W. The order of the fields is clone size, J gene, D gene, V gene, CDR3 protein, CDR3 DNA. A D gene is named only where the DNA matches it firmly. The size entry is marked missing in some rows and otherwise reads once, few, many or a size class.

clone size: few; J gene: TRBJ2-3; D gene: TRBD1; V gene: TRBV27; CDR3 protein: CASSLSWGQGIDTQYF; CDR3 DNA: TGTGCCAGCAGTTTATCGTGGGGACAGGGGATAGATACGCAGTATTTT
clone size: once; J gene: TRBJ2-5; D gene: -; V gene: TRBV20-1; CDR3 protein: CSGIQGRVQETQYF; CDR3 DNA: TGCAGTGGTATTCAGGGAAGGGTTCAAGAGACCCAGTACTTC
clone size: many; J gene: TRBJ2-3; D gene: TRBD1; V gene: TRBV29-1; CDR3 protein: CSGRTGPTDTQYF; CDR3 DNA: TGCAGCGGCCGGACAGGGCCCACAGATACGCAGTATTTT
clone size: -; J gene: TRBJ2-2; D gene: TRBD2; V gene: TRBV7-8; CDR3 protein: CASSFLQPGLASGELFF; CDR3 DNA: TGTGCCAGCAGCTTCCTTCAACCGGGACTAGCGTCCGGGGAGCTGTTTTTT
clone size: -; J gene: TRBJ1-1; D gene: -; V gene: TRBV5-1; CDR3 protein: CASSLELRHTEAFF; CDR3 DNA: TGCGCCAGCAGCTTGGAGCTGCGCCACACTGAAGCTTTCTTT
clone size: many; J gene: TRBJ1-1; D gene: -; V gene: TRBV7-9; CDR3 protein: CASSLAPEAFF; CDR3 DNA: TGTGCCAGCAGCTTGGCCCCTGAAGCTTTCTTT
clone size: many; J gene: TRBJ1-1; D gene: -; V gene: TRBV9; CDR3 protein: CASSVEQLNTEAFF; CDR3 DNA: TGTGCCAGCAGCGTAGAACAGTTGAACACTGAAGCTTTCTTT
clone size: many; J gene: TRBJ2-5; D gene: TRBD2; V gene: TRBV18; CDR3 protein: CASSTSGGIQETQYF; CDR3 DNA: TGTGCCAGCTCGACTAGCGGGGGCATCCAAGAGACCCAGTACTTC
clone size: -; J gene: TRBJ1-2; D gene: TRBD1; V gene: TRBV29-1; CDR3 protein: CSVPGQGFDGYTF; CDR3 DNA: TGCAGCGTGCCGGGACAGGGGTTCGATGGCTACACCTTC
clone size: -; J gene: TRBJ2-7; D gene: -; V gene: TRBV10-3; CDR3 protein: CAISESKRSSSYEQYF; CDR3 DNA: TGTGCCATCAGTGAGTCGAAACGGAGTAGCTCCTACGAGCAGTACTTC